This TCR beta chain is drawn from a study of technical replicates of blood from a handful of donors. TCRdb keeps only in-frame clones here, not all; method: immunoSEQ multiplex PCR. The sample contains some 48,000 clones, about 96% of which appear only once. CDR1 and CDR2 (germline): SNHLY, FYNNEI. The CDR3 runs to 12 residues. Trimming removed 7 bases at V and 2 bases at J, with 6 bases between. The sample consisted of T cells isolated from PBMCs. The source is a human donor in good health. The chain uses TRBV2 and TRBJ2-1, with no clear D. The CDR3: CASISTYNEQFF. The CDR3, as DNA: TGTGCCAGCATCAGTACCTACAATGAGCAGTTCTTC. The full variable domain, its missing parts supplied by reference TRBV2 and TRBJ2-1, is EPEVTQTPSHQVTQMGQEVILRCVPISNHLYFYWYRQILGQKVEFLVSFYNNEISEKSEIFDDQFSVERPDGSNFTLKIRSTKLEDSAMYFCASISTYNEQFFGPGTRLTVL.